This T cell receptor beta chain was recorded in a study of shared clonotypes between healthy human individuals. Whole-study results and caveats: Rarefaction analysis demonstrated incomplete sorted-subset sequencing notwithstanding large depth. Clonotype sharing among donors was thought likely to change with sequencing depth.

As to this clone: Its antigen is not identified. This CDR3 is also generated by other DNA sequences in the sample.

Germline lookup yields CDR1 SGHRS and CDR2 YFSETQ. The CDR3 loop spans 14 amino acids. The ends lost 3 bases at V and 4 bases at J; junction bases unmatched: 4. Profiling relied on immunoSEQ multiplex PCR, and the TCRdb table lists in-frame clones only, not all of them. The data hold some 550,000 clones, with roughly 97% observed a single time. The source material was naive CD4+ T cells sorted from blood. Documented subset: CD45RA+ positively selected. This receptor was obtained from a woman in her twenties or thirties in good health. The J gene is TRBJ2-3, the V gene TRBV5-1, with 8 bases aligning to TRBD2. The CDR3 DNA follows: TGCGCCAGCAGCTCGAGCGGGAGTGCAGATACGCAGTATTTT. As protein: CASSSSGSADTQYF.